This passage covers 3 T cell receptor beta chains from one sample sequenced in a study of post-analysis software for immune sequencing data. The TCR beta cDNA libraries contained unique molecular identifiers. TCRdb used MiXCR to reprocess the PCR reads, holding one entry per CDR3 protein. This sample has around 400,000 distinct CDR3 sequences, with about a third found just once. Their recognized antigens are unknown. Study-level findings and limits: In patients, roughly five TRBV segments were more frequent than in controls, with TRBV5-6, TRBV5-1 and TRBV20-1 among them.

Specimen: blood. These receptors were obtained from a girl under 18 with multiple sclerosis.

In this sample, this clonotype turned up once. The CDR3 spells CASTKGGTDTQYF. The CDR3 DNA is TGTGCCAGCACCAAGGGGGGGACAGATACGCAGTATTTT. The gene calls are TRBV28 and TRBJ2-3, with D perhaps TRBD2 (7 bases). V dropped 7 bases and J dropped 3 bases, with 11 bases sitting between them. The CDR3 is 13 residues long. The germline CDR1 and CDR2 sequences are MDHEN and SYDVKM.

This clonotype was observed a handful of times. This rearrangement joins TRBV6-1 to TRBJ2-5; a weak D match, TRBD2 (6 bases). The V gene lost 6 bases and the J gene lost 2 bases, with 10 bases spanning the gap. There are 13 residues in the CDR3. CDR1 is MNHNS and CDR2 is SASEGT in the germline V gene. The CDR3 DNA reads as TGTGCCAGCAGAGGGGACTTTCAAGAGACCCAGTACTTC. This sequence encodes CASRGDFQETQYF.

V usage is TRBV20-1 and J usage is TRBJ2-4; tentatively, D is TRBD1 (5 bases). The germline V gene has CDR1 DFQATT and CDR2 SNEGSKA (reference sequence). The V end was cut by 3 bases, the J end by 7 bases, with 7 bases between. The length of the CDR3 is 11 residues. This CDR3 is CSASAGNIQYF. CDR3 bases: TGCAGTGCTAGTGCAGGGAACATTCAGTACTTC.